The entry below describes one TCR beta chain. Antigen unknown. These data belong to a study of OX40 agonist ivuxolimab in advanced cancers. The CDR3 has 16 residues. The V and J ends lost 5 bases and 0 bases, in that order; junction bases with no gene match: 6. Germline lookup yields CDR1 SGHVS and CDR2 FNYEAQ. General study points: Relative to CD4+ cells, CD8+ T cells on average had more expanded clones. With doses of 0.1 to 3.0 mg/kg, CD4+ and CD8+ blood T cells had undergone clonal expansion by week 6.

Only in-frame clones appear in the TCRdb table, and some are missing; sequencing was by immunoSEQ multiplex PCR. The data hold more than 85,000 clones, with around nine tenths observed a single time. This chain links TRBV7-6 with TRBJ2-3, with 9 bases that match TRBD1. Sequencing used CD4+ or CD8+ T cells sorted from blood, obtained in a trial of the OX40 agonist ivuxolimab. This clonotype was obtained from an adult with an advanced solid tumor such as melanoma, head and neck, liver or kidney cancer. The CDR3 spells CASSRQGGPSTDTQYF. The CDR3 DNA follows: TGTGCCAGCAGCCGACAGGGGGGACCTAGCACAGATACGCAGTATTTT.